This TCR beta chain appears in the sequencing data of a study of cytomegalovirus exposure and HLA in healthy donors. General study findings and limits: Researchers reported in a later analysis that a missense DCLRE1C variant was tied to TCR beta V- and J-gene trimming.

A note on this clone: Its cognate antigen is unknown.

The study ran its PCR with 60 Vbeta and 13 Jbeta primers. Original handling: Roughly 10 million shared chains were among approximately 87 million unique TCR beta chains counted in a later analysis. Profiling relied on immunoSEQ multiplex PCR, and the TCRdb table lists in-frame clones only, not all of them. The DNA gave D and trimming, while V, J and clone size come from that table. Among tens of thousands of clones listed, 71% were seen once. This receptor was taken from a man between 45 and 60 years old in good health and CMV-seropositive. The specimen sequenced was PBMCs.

CDR3 sequence reads: CASSPGDTRKYEQYF. The CDR3 nucleotides read TGTGCCAGCAGCCCAGGGGACACTCGCAAGTACGAGCAGTACTTC. The J gene is TRBJ2-5, the V gene TRBV7-9; D might be TRBD1 (6 bases). With the DNA end fitting TRBJ2-7 better, the J assignment may be wrong. Germline V gives CDR1 SEHNR, CDR2 FQNEAQ (reference sequence). The CDR3 runs to 15 residues.